A single sample gave rise to the 26 T cell receptor beta chains below, sequenced in a study of cytomegalovirus exposure and HLA in healthy donors. The primer mix had 60 Vbeta and 13 Jbeta primers. Measured with immunoSEQ multiplex PCR; TCRdb has only the in-frame clones, and not every one. The profile covers around 220,000 clones, with 60% to 80% appearing a single time and approximately 1.7% taken by the ten largest. Sequenced: PBMCs. The source is a woman aged 25 to 39 in good health and CMV-seronegative.

The chain uses TRBV2 and TRBJ2-1; TRBD1 might be the D (6 bases). This CDR3 spans 15 amino acids. Trimming took off 6 bases at V and 3 bases at J, with 15 bases between the two ends. CDR1 is SNHLY and CDR2 is FYNNEI in the germline V gene. CDR3 sequence: CASSPTGPLYNEQFF. The CDR3 DNA reads TGTGCCAGCAGCCCGACAGGACCCCTCTACAATGAGCAGTTCTTC.

This clone came up a few times. This rearrangement joins TRBV29-1 to TRBJ1-1; 11 positions agree with TRBD1. Germline values: CDR1 SQVTM, CDR2 ANQGSEA. V was pared by 4 bases and J by 3 bases, with 7 bases of the junction left unmatched. The CDR3 runs to 15 residues. The CDR3 DNA sequence: TGCAGCGTTGTGGTTATGGGACAGGGGGACACTGAAGCTTTCTTT. Protein: CSVVVMGQGDTEAFF.

This clone occurred a few times. The genes are TRBV29-1 and TRBJ2-7; D gene unclear. With 5 bases removed from V and 2 bases from J, the gap between germline ends came to 10 bases. The CDR3 runs 12 residues. CDR1 SQVTM and CDR2 ANQGSEA come from the germline V gene. CDR3 DNA: TGCAGCGTTAAACAGAATGCCTACGAGCAGTACTTC. Translation: CSVKQNAYEQYF.

This chain joins TRBV6-6 and TRBJ2-5; TRBD2 matches at 8 bases. This CDR3 is 14 amino acids long. The ends lost 7 bases at V and 0 bases at J; junction bases unmatched: 4. The germline V gene encodes CDR1 MNHNY and CDR2 SVGAGI (reference sequence). CDR3 region: CASTPGGNQETQYF. As DNA, the CDR3 is TGTGCCAGCACCCCGGGGGGGAACCAAGAGACCCAGTACTTC.

This chain connects TRBV2 to TRBJ1-4; D gene ambiguous. The CDR3 runs to 13 residues. CDR1 is SNHLY, CDR2 FYNNEI, per germline. The V and J ends lost 4 bases and 7 bases respectively, with 10 bases between them. CDR3 sequence: CASSAFRGEKLFF. The CDR3, as DNA: TGTGCCAGCAGTGCCTTCCGGGGTGAAAAACTGTTTTTT.

The V call is TRBV15, the J call TRBJ1-3; 7 bases map to TRBD1. This CDR3 has 15 residues. Losses at the gene ends were 4 bases for V and 0 bases for J; bases not matched to a gene: 3. Germline-derived CDR1 and CDR2 are LNHNV and YYDKDF (reference sequence). CDR3 amino acids: CATSIDRVSGNTIYF. The DNA of the CDR3 is TGTGCCACCAGCATTGACAGGGTCTCTGGAAACACCATATATTTT.

Only a few counts were recorded for this clone. The chain uses TRBV5-1 and TRBJ2-7; D is possibly TRBD2 (5 bases). The V gene's germline CDR1 is SGHRS and CDR2 YFSETQ. This CDR3 region has 14 residues. The V end was cut by 5 bases, the J end by 2 bases, with 14 bases between. The CDR3: CASSKTGNTYEQYF. CDR3 in DNA: TGCGCCAGCAGTAAAACGGGGAACACCTACGAGCAGTACTTC.

The V call is TRBV11-3, the J call TRBJ1-1; 9 bases are shared with TRBD1. CDR3 size: 15 residues. CDR1 SGHNT and CDR2 YENEEA come from the germline V gene. V was pared by 5 bases and J by 5 bases, with 9 bases of the junction left unmatched. Here the CDR3 reads CASSPMGTGLTEAFF. As DNA, the CDR3 is TGTGCCAGCAGCCCGATGGGGACAGGGCTAACTGAAGCTTTCTTT.

The V and J genes are TRBV2 and TRBJ1-1; D gene uncertain. This CDR3 contains 15 residues. Per germline, CDR1 SNHLY and CDR2 FYNNEI. The germline V and J ends were trimmed by 3 bases and 0 bases, with 11 bases remaining between them. CDR3 sequence: CASSDGPTVNTEAFF. The CDR3 coding sequence is TGTGCCAGCAGTGATGGGCCGACGGTGAACACTGAAGCTTTCTTT.

This clone has just a few counts. The genes are TRBV6-5 and TRBJ1-5, with D possibly matching TRBD1 (5 bases). The CDR3 consists of 13 residues. Germline V gene sequence: CDR1 MNHEY, CDR2 SVGAGI. Deletions cut 5 bases from V and 6 bases from J, with 11 bases between. In nucleotides, the CDR3 is TGTGCCAGCAGTACAGGACGGATTCAGCCCCAGCATTTT. Protein sequence: CASSTGRIQPQHF.

This rearrangement joins TRBV5-1 to TRBJ2-5; 9 bases map to TRBD2. The germline V gene encodes CDR1 SGHRS and CDR2 YFSETQ. The CDR3 is 16 residues long. The trim removed 3 bases at V and 5 bases at J, leaving 11 bases unmatched. Here the CDR3 reads CASSWRGGGAWETQYF. In DNA, the CDR3 is TGCGCCAGCAGCTGGAGGGGCGGGGGGGCCTGGGAGACCCAGTACTTC. Based on the CDR3 plus reference TRBV5-1 and TRBJ2-5, the full variable domain is KAGVTQTPRYLIKTRGQQVTLSCSPISGHRSVSWYQQTPGQGLQFLFEYFSETQRNKGNFPGRFSGRQFSNSRSEMNVSTLELGDSALYLCASSWRGGGAWETQYFGPGTRLLVL.

A few counts support this clone. No conserved phenylalanine or tryptophan ends this CDR3, so it is likely a read error. The DNA for the CDR3 is TGTGCCAGCAGTTTAGCGGGGGGCTCTGAAGCTTTCTTG. Protein: CASSLAGGSEAFL. The chain employs TRBV27 and TRBJ1-1; D perhaps matches TRBD1 (6 bases). The ends were cut back, 2 bases at V and 6 bases at J, with 10 bases in the middle. Germline V gene sequence: CDR1 MNHEY, CDR2 SMNVEV (reference sequence). The CDR3 has 13 amino acids.

V usage is TRBV5-1 and J usage is TRBJ1-1; a possible D gene is TRBD1 (5 bases). CDR3 length: 15 amino acids. CDR1 SGHRS and CDR2 YFSETQ come from the germline V gene. Trimming shortened V by 4 bases and J by 1 base, and 14 bases separated the two germline ends. The CDR3 DNA follows: TGCGCCAGCAGCCCCTATAGGAGGGGGAACACTGAAGCTTTCTTT. Its translation is CASSPYRRGNTEAFF.

The J gene is TRBJ1-2, the V gene TRBV7-9; 12 bases align to TRBD1. V trimming: 5 bases; J trimming: 6 bases; junction bases outside the gene matches: 7. The germline gives CDR1 SEHNR, CDR2 FQNEAQ (reference sequence). The CDR3 is 15 residues long. The CDR3 nucleotides read TGTGCCAGCAGCCGCTGGGGACAGGGGGCTGATGGCTACACCTTC. Translation: CASSRWGQGADGYTF.

The chain links TRBV9 to TRBJ2-5, with TRBD2 matching over 10 bases. The DNA end is a closer match to TRBJ2-7, so the J assignment may be wrong. This CDR3 is 15 amino acids long. The germline CDR1 and CDR2 sequences are SGDLS and YYNGEE. The CDR3 protein is CASSPGLAAWDEQYF. The DNA of the CDR3 is TGTGCCAGCAGCCCAGGACTAGCGGCCTGGGACGAGCAGTACTTC.

As concerns this clone: The sample holds other DNA sequences that translate to the same CDR3. J is TRBJ1-6 and V is TRBV7-9, with TRBD1 matching 9 bases. Germline CDR1 is SEHNR and CDR2 is FQNEAQ (reference sequence). The CDR3 totals 13 residues. The junction had 5 bases not matched to a gene; V was cut back by 6 bases and J by 11 bases. Here the CDR3 reads CASSPDRGAPLHF. The CDR3 coding sequence is TGTGCCAGCAGTCCGGACAGGGGCGCACCCCTCCACTTT.

The rearrangement joins TRBV12-5 to TRBJ2-1; 10 bases are a match to TRBD2. The V gene end was trimmed by 6 bases and the J gene end by 7 bases; junction bases not matched to a gene: 6. The CDR3 sequence is 14 residues long. Germline loops: CDR1 LGHNT, CDR2 FRNRAP. CDR3 sequence: CASGPLAGDNEQFF. The CDR3 nucleotides read TGTGCTAGTGGCCCTCTAGCGGGAGATAATGAGCAGTTCTTC. The full variable domain, rest sourced from reference TRBV12-5 and TRBJ2-1, is DARVTQTPRHKVTEMGQEVTMRCQPILGHNTVFWYRQTMMQGLELLAYFRNRAPLDDSGMPKDRFSAEMPDATLATLKIQPSEPRDSAVYFCASGPLAGDNEQFFGPGTRLTVL.

This rearrangement joins TRBV7-9 to TRBJ1-1, with TRBD1 identical over 8 bases. There are 15 residues in the CDR3. Germline values: CDR1 SEHNR, CDR2 FQNEAQ (reference sequence). J lost 0 bases, V lost 1 base, and 1 base had no gene match. The DNA of the CDR3 is TGTGCCAGCAGCTTAGGACAGGGGATGAACACTGAAGCTTTCTTT. It specifies CASSLGQGMNTEAFF.

The chain couples TRBV10-1 to TRBJ1-3; 9 bases line up with TRBD1. Per the germline V gene, CDR1 is WNHNN and CDR2 is SYGVQD (reference sequence). The CDR3 has 14 amino acids. Trimming cost V 6 bases and J 4 bases; bases outside gene matches: 4. CDR3 nucleotide sequence: TGCGCCAGCAGAAACAGGGGGCGAGGAAACACCATATATTTT. It codes for CASRNRGRGNTIYF.

This clone came up a few times. V and J are TRBV10-3 and TRBJ2-5; D may be TRBD1 (6 bases). This CDR3 has 15 residues. Germline values: CDR1 ENHRY, CDR2 SYGVKD. V was cut by 6 bases and J by 3 bases, with 17 bases left in between. The CDR3: CAISFSTGSKETQYF. CDR3 DNA sequence: TGTGCCATCAGCTTTTCGACAGGTTCGAAAGAGACCCAGTACTTC.

The V call is TRBV13, the J call TRBJ2-1; 7 bases align to TRBD2. V dropped 0 bases and J dropped 4; count of bases not matched to a gene: 9. The CDR3 has 17 residues. CDR1 is PRHDT, CDR2 FYEKMQ, per germline (reference sequence). The CDR3 spells CASSLGISLAEYNEQFF. The CDR3 nucleotides read TGTGCCAGCAGCTTAGGTATTTCCCTAGCGGAGTACAATGAGCAGTTCTTC.

The V and J genes are TRBV13 and TRBJ1-1; unclear D gene. Germline V gene data show CDR1 as PRHDT and CDR2 as FYEKMQ (reference sequence). Trimming stripped 5 bases from V and 0 bases from J, with 10 bases between. CDR3 length: 14 amino acids. The CDR3 protein is CASSPRELNTEAFF. Written as DNA, the CDR3 is TGTGCCAGCAGCCCCCGAGAGCTGAACACTGAAGCTTTCTTT.

The rearrangement uses TRBV6-6 and TRBJ2-1, with 8 bases identical to TRBD1. Unmatched junction bases numbered 11, after V lost 6 bases and J lost 7 bases. Germline CDR1 and CDR2: MNHNY and SVGAGI (reference sequence). The CDR3 totals 15 residues. The CDR3 DNA is TGTGCCAGCAGGTTCGGACAGGGCGGGATGAATGAGCAGTTCTTC. Protein: CASRFGQGGMNEQFF.

In this sample, this clone turned up once. The rearrangement links TRBV5-4 to TRBJ2-5; no firm D call. CDR1 and CDR2 (germline): SGHNT, YYREEE (reference sequence). The CDR3 runs to 13 residues. V lost 4 bases and J lost 3, with 10 bases in between. CDR3 bases: TGTGCCAGCAGCCCGGTTGGAGAAGAGACCCAGTACTTC. It yields the protein CASSPVGEETQYF. Full variable domain (outside the CDR3, taken from reference TRBV5-4 and TRBJ2-5): ETGVTQSPTHLIKTRGQQVTLRCSSQSGHNTVSWYQQALGQGPQFIFQYYREEENGRGNFPPRFSGLQFPNYSSELNVNALELDDSALYLCASSPVGEETQYFGPGTRLLVL.

V gene TRBV9 combines with J gene TRBJ2-1, with TRBD2 matching over 8 bases. From germline, CDR1 is SGDLS and CDR2 YYNGEE. This CDR3 is 15 amino acids long. The V and J ends lost 5 bases and 5 bases, in that order; junction bases with no gene match: 9. The CDR3 DNA sequence: TGTGCCAGCAGTCCCGGGAGGGGCAGGGACAATGAGCAGTTCTTC. It translates to CASSPGRGRDNEQFF.

Here the CDR3 DNA reads TGTGCCAGTAAGACAGGGAACACTGAAGCTTTCTTT. Translated, it gives CASKTGNTEAFF. The chain employs TRBV19 and TRBJ1-1, with D possibly being TRBD1 (6 bases). The CDR3 totals 12 residues. Germline assignment: CDR1 LNHDA and CDR2 SQIVND (reference sequence). Trimming pared 7 bases from V and 1 base from J, leaving 7 bases between.